These T cell receptor beta chains were read from a single sample in a study of Ad26.COV2.S vaccination and SARS-CoV-2 variants. Generated by immunoSEQ multiplex PCR, the TCRdb table keeps only in-frame clones and is missing some. The sample lists 250,000 to 300,000 clones, about 89% seen once, with about 3.1% in the top ten. The sample in question was peripheral blood, obtained in a trial of Ad26.COV2.S vaccine versus placebo. The receptors stem from a person between 18 and 65 years old who received the Ad26.COV2.S COVID-19 vaccine or a placebo. Both conserved end residues are part of each CDR3. Fields, in order: clone size, D gene, CDR3 length, V gene, J gene, CDR3 protein, CDR3 DNA. D genes are given only for firm matches. The size of a clone is reported for some rows only, either as once, few or many, or as a class for expanded clones.

clone size: .
D gene: TRBD1
CDR3 length: 15
V gene: TRBV5-5
J gene: TRBJ2-3
CDR3 protein: CASSLGQGPTDTQYF
CDR3 DNA: TGTGCCAGCAGCTTGGGACAGGGGCCGACAGATACGCAGTATTTT

clone size: few
D gene: TRBD1
CDR3 length: 14
V gene: TRBV19
J gene: TRBJ1-1
CDR3 protein: CASSLRTGNTEAFF
CDR3 DNA: TGTGCCAGTAGTCTTCGGACAGGGAACACTGAAGCTTTCTTT

clone size: .
D gene: .
CDR3 length: 14
V gene: TRBV18
J gene: TRBJ1-2
CDR3 protein: CASSPRDPNYGYTF
CDR3 DNA: TGTGCCAGCTCACCACGGGACCCTAACTATGGCTACACCTTC

clone size: .
D gene: .
CDR3 length: 13
V gene: TRBV4-2
J gene: TRBJ2-3
CDR3 protein: CASSQVKGDTQYF
CDR3 DNA: TGTGCCAGCAGCCAAGTGAAAGGAGATACGCAGTATTTT

clone size: .
D gene: .
CDR3 length: 15
V gene: TRBV11-2
J gene: TRBJ1-1
CDR3 protein: CASSLTGQRNTEAFF
CDR3 DNA: TGTGCCAGCAGCTTGACCGGACAGAGGAACACTGAAGCTTTCTTT

clone size: .
D gene: TRBD2
CDR3 length: 16
V gene: TRBV23-1
J gene: TRBJ2-7
CDR3 protein: CASKKRGVPSSYEQYF
CDR3 DNA: TGCGCCAGCAAGAAGCGGGGGGTCCCTAGCTCCTACGAGCAGTACTTC

clone size: .
D gene: .
CDR3 length: 13
V gene: TRBV7-2
J gene: TRBJ2-5
CDR3 protein: CASSLVVGETQYF
CDR3 DNA: TGTGCCAGCAGCTTAGTCGTAGGAGAGACCCAGTACTTC

clone size: .
D gene: .
CDR3 length: 13
V gene: TRBV6-6
J gene: TRBJ2-3
CDR3 protein: CASSYPATDTQYF
CDR3 DNA: TGTGCCAGCAGTTACCCAGCCACAGATACGCAGTATTTT

clone size: .
D gene: TRBD2
CDR3 length: 16
V gene: TRBV15
J gene: TRBJ2-5
CDR3 protein: CATSISRLAEGQTQYF
CDR3 DNA: TGTGCCACCAGCATAAGCCGTCTAGCGGAGGGGCAGACCCAGTACTTC

clone size: .
D gene: .
CDR3 length: 15
V gene: TRBV4-1
J gene: TRBJ2-3
CDR3 protein: CASSLLGLITDTQYF
CDR3 DNA: TGCGCCAGCAGCCTTCTGGGACTTATCACAGATACGCAGTATTTT

clone size: .
D gene: TRBD1
CDR3 length: 15
V gene: TRBV13
J gene: TRBJ1-3
CDR3 protein: CASSLQGARGNTIYF
CDR3 DNA: TGTGCCAGCAGCTTACAGGGGGCGCGGGGAAACACCATATATTTT

clone size: once
D gene: TRBD1
CDR3 length: 14
V gene: TRBV7-2
J gene: TRBJ1-2
CDR3 protein: CASSLDPGGYGYTF
CDR3 DNA: TGTGCCAGCAGCTTAGACCCAGGGGGCTATGGCTACACCTTC

clone size: .
D gene: TRBD2
CDR3 length: 18
V gene: TRBV19
J gene: TRBJ2-1
CDR3 protein: CANYPGTSGKLCYNEQFF
CDR3 DNA: TGTGCCAACTACCCCGGGACTAGCGGGAAGCTCTGTTACAATGAGCAGTTCTTC

clone size: .
D gene: TRBD2
CDR3 length: 16
V gene: TRBV28
J gene: TRBJ2-5
CDR3 protein: CASMGSGGEEQETQYF
CDR3 DNA: TGTGCCAGCATGGGTAGCGGGGGAGAAGAACAAGAGACCCAGTACTTC

clone size: .
D gene: .
CDR3 length: 13
V gene: TRBV14
J gene: TRBJ1-1
CDR3 protein: CASSQSMGAEAFF
CDR3 DNA: TGTGCCAGCAGCCAATCCATGGGCGCTGAAGCTTTCTTT

clone size: .
D gene: .
CDR3 length: 14
V gene: TRBV27
J gene: TRBJ1-2
CDR3 protein: CASSSNRVGYGYTF
CDR3 DNA: TGTGCCAGCAGTTCCAACAGGGTTGGCTATGGCTACACCTTC

clone size: .
D gene: TRBD2
CDR3 length: 16
V gene: TRBV11-3
J gene: TRBJ2-3
CDR3 protein: CASSHGTSGAPDTQYF
CDR3 DNA: TGTGCCAGCAGTCACGGGACTAGCGGGGCCCCAGATACGCAGTATTTT

clone size: .
D gene: TRBD1
CDR3 length: 15
V gene: TRBV5-1
J gene: TRBJ2-5
CDR3 protein: CASSLGTGGAETQYF
CDR3 DNA: TGCGCCAGCAGCTTGGGTACAGGGGGCGCGGAGACCCAGTACTTC

clone size: .
D gene: .
CDR3 length: 15
V gene: TRBV5-5
J gene: TRBJ1-1
CDR3 protein: CASSSPWTDNTEAFF
CDR3 DNA: TGTGCCAGCAGCTCCCCCTGGACAGATAACACTGAAGCTTTCTTT

clone size: once
D gene: TRBD1
CDR3 length: 15
V gene: TRBV6-4
J gene: TRBJ1-1
CDR3 protein: CASSDSATGRTEAFF
CDR3 DNA: TGTGCCAGCAGTGACTCAGCGACAGGGAGAACTGAAGCTTTCTTT

clone size: .
D gene: TRBD1
CDR3 length: 14
V gene: TRBV11-3
J gene: TRBJ2-5
CDR3 protein: CASSDRGLGETQYF
CDR3 DNA: TGTGCCAGCAGCGACAGGGGCTTGGGGGAGACCCAGTACTTC

clone size: .
D gene: .
CDR3 length: 13
V gene: TRBV27
J gene: TRBJ1-6
CDR3 protein: CASSPGKNSPLHF
CDR3 DNA: TGTGCCAGCAGTCCGGGCAAGAATTCACCCCTCCACTTT

clone size: .
D gene: TRBD2
CDR3 length: 14
V gene: TRBV6-1
J gene: TRBJ2-5
CDR3 protein: CASRGLAGSETQYF
CDR3 DNA: TGTGCCAGCAGGGGACTAGCGGGAAGTGAGACCCAGTACTTC

clone size: .
D gene: TRBD2
CDR3 length: 15
V gene: TRBV3-1/TRBV3-2
J gene: TRBJ2-1
CDR3 protein: CASSQGLAGGNEQFF
CDR3 DNA: TGTGCCAGCAGCCAAGGACTAGCGGGAGGCAATGAGCAGTTCTTC

clone size: .
D gene: TRBD2
CDR3 length: 14
V gene: TRBV27
J gene: TRBJ2-7
CDR3 protein: CASSLTSGDYEQYF
CDR3 DNA: TGTGCCAGCAGTTTGACTAGCGGGGACTACGAGCAGTACTTC

clone size: .
D gene: .
CDR3 length: 16
V gene: TRBV7-9
J gene: TRBJ1-6
CDR3 protein: CASSSGPPGANSPLHF
CDR3 DNA: TGTGCCAGCAGCTCTGGCCCGCCAGGGGCAAATTCACCCCTCCACTTT

clone size: .
D gene: .
CDR3 length: 15
V gene: TRBV18
J gene: TRBJ1-4
CDR3 protein: CASSVRGASNEKLFF
CDR3 DNA: TGTGCCAGCTCAGTAAGGGGTGCGTCTAATGAAAAACTGTTTTTT

clone size: .
D gene: .
CDR3 length: 14
V gene: TRBV13
J gene: TRBJ2-3
CDR3 protein: CASRPTDPTDTQYF
CDR3 DNA: TGTGCCAGCAGACCGACAGACCCCACAGATACGCAGTATTTT

clone size: .
D gene: .
CDR3 length: 12
V gene: TRBV29-1
J gene: TRBJ2-1
CDR3 protein: CSAPDANNEQFF
CDR3 DNA: TGCAGCGCCCCGGACGCAAACAATGAGCAGTTCTTC

clone size: .
D gene: .
CDR3 length: 12
V gene: TRBV29-1
J gene: TRBJ2-3
CDR3 protein: CSVAESTDTQYF
CDR3 DNA: TGCAGCGTTGCTGAAAGCACAGATACGCAGTATTTT

clone size: few
D gene: .
CDR3 length: 11
V gene: TRBV30
J gene: TRBJ1-2
CDR3 protein: CALVRSWGYTF
CDR3 DNA: TGTGCCTTGGTTAGGTCGTGGGGCTACACCTTC

clone size: .
D gene: .
CDR3 length: 13
V gene: TRBV7-9
J gene: TRBJ2-1
CDR3 protein: CASSLEGGNEQFF
CDR3 DNA: TGTGCCAGCAGCTTAGAGGGGGGCAATGAGCAGTTCTTC

clone size: .
D gene: .
CDR3 length: 12
V gene: TRBV10-3
J gene: TRBJ1-1
CDR3 protein: CAISESGAEAFF
CDR3 DNA: TGTGCCATCAGTGAGTCGGGGGCTGAAGCTTTCTTT

clone size: .
D gene: .
CDR3 length: 15
V gene: TRBV18
J gene: TRBJ2-5
CDR3 protein: CASSPLGNRQETQYF
CDR3 DNA: TGTGCCAGCTCACCACTCGGGAACAGGCAAGAGACCCAGTACTTC

clone size: .
D gene: .
CDR3 length: 14
V gene: TRBV7-2
J gene: TRBJ1-1
CDR3 protein: CASSLVDRGTEAFF
CDR3 DNA: TGTGCCAGCAGCTTAGTTGACCGAGGGACTGAAGCTTTCTTT

clone size: .
D gene: .
CDR3 length: 15
V gene: TRBV2
J gene: TRBJ1-5
CDR3 protein: CASSEAEIRNQPQHF
CDR3 DNA: TGTGCCAGCAGTGAAGCCGAGATCCGAAATCAGCCCCAGCATTTT

clone size: .
D gene: TRBD2
CDR3 length: 14
V gene: TRBV7-2
J gene: TRBJ2-5
CDR3 protein: CASSFRLAEETQYF
CDR3 DNA: TGTGCCAGCAGCTTTAGACTAGCGGAAGAGACCCAGTACTTC

clone size: .
D gene: .
CDR3 length: 14
V gene: TRBV7-2
J gene: TRBJ1-1
CDR3 protein: CASSLERVVTEAFF
CDR3 DNA: TGTGCCAGCAGCTTAGAAAGGGTGGTCACTGAAGCTTTCTTT

clone size: .
D gene: .
CDR3 length: 11
V gene: TRBV14
J gene: TRBJ2-3
CDR3 protein: CASAATDTQYF
CDR3 DNA: TGTGCCAGCGCGGCCACAGATACGCAGTATTTT

clone size: .
D gene: TRBD1
CDR3 length: 14
V gene: TRBV6-5
J gene: TRBJ1-5
CDR3 protein: CASSQRQGDQPQHF
CDR3 DNA: TGTGCCAGCAGTCAAAGACAGGGGGATCAGCCCCAGCATTTT

clone size: .
D gene: TRBD2
CDR3 length: 17
V gene: TRBV27
J gene: TRBJ2-3
CDR3 protein: CASSLLGTSGSTDTQYF
CDR3 DNA: TGTGCCAGCAGTTTATTGGGGACTAGCGGGAGTACAGATACGCAGTATTTT

clone size: .
D gene: TRBD1
CDR3 length: 15
V gene: TRBV4-2
J gene: TRBJ1-3
CDR3 protein: CASSQETGLRNTIYF
CDR3 DNA: TGTGCCAGCAGCCAAGAGACAGGGTTGAGAAACACCATATATTTT

clone size: .
D gene: .
CDR3 length: 15
V gene: TRBV20-1
J gene: TRBJ1-2
CDR3 protein: CSASLAGWVRYGYTF
CDR3 DNA: TGCAGTGCTAGTCTGGCAGGATGGGTCCGCTATGGCTACACCTTC

clone size: .
D gene: .
CDR3 length: 14
V gene: TRBV2
J gene: TRBJ1-5
CDR3 protein: CASSQDGSNQPQHF
CDR3 DNA: TGTGCCAGCAGTCAGGACGGTAGCAATCAGCCCCAGCATTTT

clone size: .
D gene: .
CDR3 length: 16
V gene: TRBV7-6
J gene: TRBJ1-1
CDR3 protein: CASSPLGWAGGTEAFF
CDR3 DNA: TGTGCCAGCAGTCCGCTTGGGTGGGCGGGCGGCACTGAAGCTTTCTTT

clone size: .
D gene: .
CDR3 length: 14
V gene: TRBV6-5
J gene: TRBJ2-5
CDR3 protein: CASSYSENRQTQYF
CDR3 DNA: TGTGCCAGCAGTTACTCGGAAAACCGGCAGACCCAGTACTTC

clone size: .
D gene: TRBD1
CDR3 length: 14
V gene: TRBV6-2/TRBV6-3
J gene: TRBJ1-2
CDR3 protein: CASSFPGGVIGYTF
CDR3 DNA: TGTGCCAGCAGTTTTCCAGGGGGCGTAATTGGCTACACCTTC

clone size: once
D gene: TRBD2
CDR3 length: 14
V gene: TRBV28
J gene: TRBJ2-5
CDR3 protein: CASKPAGGRETQYF
CDR3 DNA: TGTGCCAGCAAGCCAGCGGGAGGTAGGGAGACCCAGTACTTC

clone size: .
D gene: TRBD1
CDR3 length: 15
V gene: TRBV11-2
J gene: TRBJ1-1
CDR3 protein: CASSARQGMNTEAFF
CDR3 DNA: TGTGCCAGCAGCGCCCGACAGGGCATGAACACTGAAGCTTTCTTT

clone size: few
D gene: .
CDR3 length: 15
V gene: TRBV5-4
J gene: TRBJ1-4
CDR3 protein: CASSSNRAVNEKLFF
CDR3 DNA: TGTGCCAGCAGCTCCAACAGGGCAGTTAATGAAAAACTGTTTTTT

clone size: .
D gene: TRBD2
CDR3 length: 15
V gene: TRBV5-4
J gene: TRBJ2-1
CDR3 protein: CASWSGTSGINEQFF
CDR3 DNA: TGTGCCAGCTGGAGCGGGACTAGCGGTATCAATGAGCAGTTCTTC

clone size: .
D gene: .
CDR3 length: 12
V gene: TRBV5-5
J gene: TRBJ2-7
CDR3 protein: CASSEQGWEQYF
CDR3 DNA: TGTGCCAGCAGCGAACAGGGTTGGGAGCAGTACTTC

clone size: .
D gene: TRBD2
CDR3 length: 18
V gene: TRBV12-5
J gene: TRBJ2-3
CDR3 protein: CASGLGLAGGPGADTQYF
CDR3 DNA: TGTGCTAGTGGTTTAGGACTAGCGGGAGGCCCTGGGGCAGATACGCAGTATTTT

clone size: .
D gene: .
CDR3 length: 14
V gene: TRBV20-1
J gene: TRBJ1-2
CDR3 protein: CSASSEGPNYGYTF
CDR3 DNA: TGCAGTGCTAGTAGTGAGGGCCCCAACTATGGCTACACCTTC